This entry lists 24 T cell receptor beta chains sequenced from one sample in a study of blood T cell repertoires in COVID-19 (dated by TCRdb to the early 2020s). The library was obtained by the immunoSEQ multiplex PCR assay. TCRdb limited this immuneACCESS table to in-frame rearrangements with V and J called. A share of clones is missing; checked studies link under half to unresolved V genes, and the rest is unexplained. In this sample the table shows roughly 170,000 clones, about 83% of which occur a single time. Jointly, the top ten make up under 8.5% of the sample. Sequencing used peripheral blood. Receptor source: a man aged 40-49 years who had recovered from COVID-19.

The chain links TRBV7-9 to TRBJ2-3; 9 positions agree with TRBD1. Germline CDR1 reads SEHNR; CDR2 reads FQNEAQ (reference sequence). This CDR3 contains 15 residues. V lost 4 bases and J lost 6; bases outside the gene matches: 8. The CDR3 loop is CASSSQGQGLDTQYF. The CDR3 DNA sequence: TGTGCCAGCAGCTCCCAAGGACAGGGGCTGGATACGCAGTATTTT. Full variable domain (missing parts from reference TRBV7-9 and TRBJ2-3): DTGVSQNPRHKITKRGQNVTFRCDPISEHNRLYWYRQTLGQGPEFLTYFQNEAQLEKSRLLSDRFSAERPKGSFSTLEIQRTEQGDSAMYLCASSSQGQGLDTQYFGPGTRLTVL.

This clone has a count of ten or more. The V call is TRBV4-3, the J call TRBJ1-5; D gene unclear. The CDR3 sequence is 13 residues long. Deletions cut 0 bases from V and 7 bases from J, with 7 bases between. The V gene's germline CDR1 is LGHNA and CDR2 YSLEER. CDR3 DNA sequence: TGCGCCAGCAGCCAAGATGAGATGCAGCCCCAGCATTTT. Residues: CASSQDEMQPQHF.

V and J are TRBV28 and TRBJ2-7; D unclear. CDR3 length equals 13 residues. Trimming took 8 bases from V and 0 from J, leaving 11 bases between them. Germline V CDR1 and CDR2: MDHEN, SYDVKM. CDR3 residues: CASATRPSYEQYF. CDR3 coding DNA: TGTGCCAGCGCGACAAGGCCCTCCTACGAGCAGTACTTC.

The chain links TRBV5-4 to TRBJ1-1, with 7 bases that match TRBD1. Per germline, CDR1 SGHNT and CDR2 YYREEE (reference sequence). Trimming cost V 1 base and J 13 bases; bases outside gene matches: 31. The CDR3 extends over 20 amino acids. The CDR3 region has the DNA TGTGCCAGCAGCTTGCGACAGGGTAATGTCAATTGGCTCCGGGGTATTGAGGATTTCTTT. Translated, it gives CASSLRQGNVNWLRGIEDFF.

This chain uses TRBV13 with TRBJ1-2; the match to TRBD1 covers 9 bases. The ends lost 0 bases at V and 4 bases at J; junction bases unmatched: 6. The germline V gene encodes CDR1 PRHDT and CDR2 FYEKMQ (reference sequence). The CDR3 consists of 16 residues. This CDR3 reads CASSLGLTGGAYGYTF. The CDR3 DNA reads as TGTGCCAGCAGCTTAGGCCTCACAGGGGGCGCCTATGGCTACACCTTC.

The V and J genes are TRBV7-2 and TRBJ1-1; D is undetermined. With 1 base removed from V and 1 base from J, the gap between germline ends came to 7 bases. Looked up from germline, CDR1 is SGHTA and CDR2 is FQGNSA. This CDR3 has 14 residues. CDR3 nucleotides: TGTGCCAGCAGCTTAGGACATAAGAACACTGAAGCTTTCTTT. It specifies CASSLGHKNTEAFF.

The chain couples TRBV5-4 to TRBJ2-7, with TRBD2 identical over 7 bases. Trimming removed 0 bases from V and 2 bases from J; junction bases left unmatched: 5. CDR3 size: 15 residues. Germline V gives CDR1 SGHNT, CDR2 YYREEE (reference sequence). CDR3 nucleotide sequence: TGTGCCAGCAGCTTGGAGGCGGGAGTCCCCTACGAGCAGTACTTC. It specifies CASSLEAGVPYEQYF.

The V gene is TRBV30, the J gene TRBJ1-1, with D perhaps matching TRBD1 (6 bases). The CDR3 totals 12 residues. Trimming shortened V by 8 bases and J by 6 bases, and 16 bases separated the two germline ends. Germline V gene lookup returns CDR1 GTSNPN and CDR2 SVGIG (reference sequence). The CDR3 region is CASDRLRAEAFF. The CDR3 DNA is TGTGCCAGTGACAGGCTGCGTGCTGAAGCTTTCTTT.

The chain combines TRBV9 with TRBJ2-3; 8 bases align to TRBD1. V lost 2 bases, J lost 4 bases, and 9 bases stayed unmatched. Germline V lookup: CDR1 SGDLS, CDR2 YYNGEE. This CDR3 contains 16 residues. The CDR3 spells CASSVWAGGGSDTQYF. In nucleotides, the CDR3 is TGTGCCAGCAGCGTGTGGGCAGGGGGCGGTTCAGATACGCAGTATTTT.

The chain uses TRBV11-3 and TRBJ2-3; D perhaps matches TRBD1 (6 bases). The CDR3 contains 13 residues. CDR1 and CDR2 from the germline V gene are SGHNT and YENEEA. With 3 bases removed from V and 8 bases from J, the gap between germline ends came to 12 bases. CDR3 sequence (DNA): TGTGCCAGCAGCTTGGGGGCTGGTTTTACGCAGTATTTT. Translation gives CASSLGAGFTQYF.

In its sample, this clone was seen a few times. CDR3: CSVERVTGELFF. In DNA form, the CDR3 reads TGCAGCGTTGAGAGGGTAACCGGGGAGCTGTTTTTT. The gene calls are TRBV29-1 and TRBJ2-2; possibly TRBD2 for D (5 bases). CDR3 length: 12 amino acids. CDR1 SQVTM and CDR2 ANQGSEA come from the germline V gene. The ends were cut back, 3 bases at V and 5 bases at J, with 7 bases in the middle.

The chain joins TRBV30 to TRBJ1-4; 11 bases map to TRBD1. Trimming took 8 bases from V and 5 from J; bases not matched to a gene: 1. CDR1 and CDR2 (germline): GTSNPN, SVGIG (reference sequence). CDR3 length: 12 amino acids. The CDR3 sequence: CAGTGGNEKLFF. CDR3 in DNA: TGTGCCGGGACAGGGGGGAATGAAAAACTGTTTTTT.

In DNA, the CDR3 is TGTGCCAGCAGCGTAGGGTTTAGCGGGGGGATTTCAGGGACGCAGTATTTT. This translates into CASSVGFSGGISGTQYF. The V gene is TRBV9, the J gene TRBJ2-3; TRBD2 matches at 10 bases. Germline assignment: CDR1 SGDLS and CDR2 YYNGEE. V dropped 0 bases and J dropped 9; count of bases not matched to a gene: 13. The CDR3 is 17 amino acids.

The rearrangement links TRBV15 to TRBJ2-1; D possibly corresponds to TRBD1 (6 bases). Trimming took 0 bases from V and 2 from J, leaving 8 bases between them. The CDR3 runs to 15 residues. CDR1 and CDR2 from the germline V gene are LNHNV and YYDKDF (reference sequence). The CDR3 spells CATSRDGTTYNEQFF. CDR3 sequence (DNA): TGTGCCACCAGCAGAGATGGGACAACCTACAATGAGCAGTTCTTC.

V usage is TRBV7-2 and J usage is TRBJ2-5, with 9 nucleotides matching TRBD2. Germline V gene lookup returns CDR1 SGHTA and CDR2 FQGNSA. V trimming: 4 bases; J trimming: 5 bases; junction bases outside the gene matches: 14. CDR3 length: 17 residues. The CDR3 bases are TGTGCCAGCAGCTCTATTCTAGCGGGACTCGCGGGGGAGACCCAGTACTTC. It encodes CASSSILAGLAGETQYF.

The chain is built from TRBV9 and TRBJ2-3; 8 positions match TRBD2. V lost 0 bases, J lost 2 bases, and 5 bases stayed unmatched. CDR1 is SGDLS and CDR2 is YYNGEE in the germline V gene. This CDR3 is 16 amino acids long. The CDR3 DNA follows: TGTGCCAGCAGCGTAGTGGGGACTAGTCCCACAGATACGCAGTATTTT. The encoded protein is CASSVVGTSPTDTQYF.

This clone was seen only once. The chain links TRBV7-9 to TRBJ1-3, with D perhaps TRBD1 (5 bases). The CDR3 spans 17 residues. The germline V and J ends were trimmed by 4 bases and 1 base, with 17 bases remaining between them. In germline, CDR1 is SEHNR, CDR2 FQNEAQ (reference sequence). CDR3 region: CASSSWAPEGSGNTIYF. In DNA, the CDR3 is TGTGCCAGCAGCTCCTGGGCCCCGGAGGGGTCTGGAAACACCATATATTTT.

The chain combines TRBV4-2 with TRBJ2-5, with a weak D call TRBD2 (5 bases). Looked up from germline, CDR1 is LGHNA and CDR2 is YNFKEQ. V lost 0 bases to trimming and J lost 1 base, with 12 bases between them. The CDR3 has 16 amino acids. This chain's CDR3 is CASSQETPRGQETQYF. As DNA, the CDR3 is TGTGCCAGCAGCCAAGAGACCCCTCGGGGCCAAGAGACCCAGTACTTC.

CDR3: CASRGAMSSYNEQFF. The CDR3 bases are TGCGCCAGCCGGGGAGCGATGAGCTCCTACAATGAGCAGTTCTTC. The genes are TRBV5-1 and TRBJ2-1; tentatively, D is TRBD2 (5 bases). This CDR3 has 15 amino acids. Germline CDR1 SGHRS, CDR2 YFSETQ. V was pared by 7 bases and J by 0 bases, with 14 bases between. Full variable domain (outside the CDR3, taken from reference TRBV5-1 and TRBJ2-1): KAGVTQTPRYLIKTRGQQVTLSCSPISGHRSVSWYQQTPGQGLQFLFEYFSETQRNKGNFPGRFSGRQFSNSRSEMNVSTLELGDSALYLCASRGAMSSYNEQFFGPGTRLTVL.

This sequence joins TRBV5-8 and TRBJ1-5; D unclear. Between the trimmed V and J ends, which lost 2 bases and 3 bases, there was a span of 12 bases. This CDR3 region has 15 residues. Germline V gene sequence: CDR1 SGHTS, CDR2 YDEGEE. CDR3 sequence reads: CASSFGGFSNQPQHF. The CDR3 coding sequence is TGTGCCAGCAGCTTCGGAGGGTTTTCCAATCAGCCCCAGCATTTT.

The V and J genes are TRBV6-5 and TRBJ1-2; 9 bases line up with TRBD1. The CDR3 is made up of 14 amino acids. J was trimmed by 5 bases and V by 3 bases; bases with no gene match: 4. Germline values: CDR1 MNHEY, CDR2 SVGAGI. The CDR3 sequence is CASSYRDRDYGYTF. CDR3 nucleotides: TGTGCCAGCAGTTATAGGGACAGGGATTATGGCTACACCTTC.

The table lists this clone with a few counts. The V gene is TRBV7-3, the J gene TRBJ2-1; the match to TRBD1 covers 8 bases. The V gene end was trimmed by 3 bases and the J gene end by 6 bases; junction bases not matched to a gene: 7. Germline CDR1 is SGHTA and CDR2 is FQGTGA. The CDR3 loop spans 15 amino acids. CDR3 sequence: CASSLGQAAPNEQFF. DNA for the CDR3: TGTGCCAGCAGCTTGGGACAGGCGGCCCCCAATGAGCAGTTCTTC.

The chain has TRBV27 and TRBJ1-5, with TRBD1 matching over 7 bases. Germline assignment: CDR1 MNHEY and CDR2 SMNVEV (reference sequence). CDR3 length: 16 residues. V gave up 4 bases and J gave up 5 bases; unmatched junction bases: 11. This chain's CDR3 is CASSSHHRGRDQPQHF. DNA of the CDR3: TGTGCCAGCAGTTCGCATCACAGGGGAAGGGATCAGCCCCAGCATTTT.

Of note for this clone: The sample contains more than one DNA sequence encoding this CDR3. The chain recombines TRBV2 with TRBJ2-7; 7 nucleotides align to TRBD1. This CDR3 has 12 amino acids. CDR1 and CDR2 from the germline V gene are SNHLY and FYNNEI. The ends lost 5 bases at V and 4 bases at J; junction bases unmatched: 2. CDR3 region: CASSSQGYEQYF. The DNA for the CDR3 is TGTGCCAGCAGTTCACAGGGGTACGAGCAGTACTTC.